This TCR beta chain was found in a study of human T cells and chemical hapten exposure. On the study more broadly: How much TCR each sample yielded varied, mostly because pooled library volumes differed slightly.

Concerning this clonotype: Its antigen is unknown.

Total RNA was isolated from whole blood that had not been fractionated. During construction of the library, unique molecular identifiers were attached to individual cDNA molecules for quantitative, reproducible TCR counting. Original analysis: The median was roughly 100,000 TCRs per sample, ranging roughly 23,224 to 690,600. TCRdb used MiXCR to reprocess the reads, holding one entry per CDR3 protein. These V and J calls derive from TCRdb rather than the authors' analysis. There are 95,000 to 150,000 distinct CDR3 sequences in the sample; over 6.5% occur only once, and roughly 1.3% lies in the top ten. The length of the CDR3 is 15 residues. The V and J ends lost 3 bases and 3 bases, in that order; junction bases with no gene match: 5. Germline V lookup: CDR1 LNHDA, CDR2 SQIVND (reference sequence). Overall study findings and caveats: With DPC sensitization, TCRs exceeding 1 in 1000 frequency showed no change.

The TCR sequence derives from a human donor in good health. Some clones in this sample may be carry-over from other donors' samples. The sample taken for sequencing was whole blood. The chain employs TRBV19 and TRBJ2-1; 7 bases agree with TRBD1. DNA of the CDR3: TGTGCCAGTAGTATCGGGACAGTTGTCTACAATGAGCAGTTCTTC. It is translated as CASSIGTVVYNEQFF.